This T cell receptor beta chain stems from a study of regulatory T cells in long-lasting Graves disease. Assembly of TCR beta libraries relied on iRepertoire HTBI primers together with Arm-PCR of CDR3 regions. In TCRdb, the multiplex PCR reads were re-called with MiXCR into one record per CDR3 protein. This sample carries around 450,000 distinct CDR3 sequences, around a fifth of them seen once, and the ten largest clones take 6.5% to 9%. Trimming took 3 bases from V and 5 from J, leaving 9 bases between them. The CDR3 is made up of 13 amino acids. Germline V gene sequence: CDR1 SEHNR, CDR2 FQNEAQ (reference sequence). Regarding this clonotype: Antigen unknown.

Study results and limitations: With persistent disease, TRBV28, TRBJ1-2 and TRBJ2-5 were the favored segments. New patients shared some 970 public clonotypes, fewer than the approximately 2,500 shared by persistent patients. Results may be inaccurate due to the small sample size.

The time point here: persistent/refractory GD, antithyroid drugs over 5 years with positive TRAb. PBMC RNA was the source of the TCR library. This TCR derives from a female donor with Graves disease. The rearrangement uses TRBV7-9 and TRBJ2-3; tentative D call: TRBD1 (6 bases). Specimen: peripheral blood mononuclear cells (PBMCs), collected when the disease was refractory, from a patient treated with antithyroid drugs. The CDR3 loop reads CASSLLGGDTQYF. The CDR3 DNA sequence: TGTGCCAGCAGCTTGTTAGGGGGAGATACGCAGTATTTT.